The rows below give T cell receptor beta chains drawn from one sample of a study of shared clonotypes between healthy human individuals. Data came from immunoSEQ multiplex PCR; TCRdb stores just in-frame clones and leaves some out. The table records approximately 1.4 million clones, 95% to 99% of them present only once. The sample was naive CD4+ T cells sorted from blood. The receptors were gathered from a man in his thirties or forties in good health. Each CDR3 is given with its conserved first and last residue. Fields, in order: CDR3 DNA, CDR3 protein, J gene, clone size, V gene, D gene. D genes are given only for firm matches. Clone size appears in some rows only: once, few, many, or a class for an expanded clone.

DNA: TGTGCCACCAGCAGAGGAGGGACAGGACCCTACGAGCAGTACTTC; CDR3: CATSRGGTGPYEQYF; J: TRBJ2-7; size: .; V: TRBV15; D: TRBD1
DNA: TGTGCCAGCACCTCCCAATCCCCCGGAGTCCGCGGTACGCAGTATTTT; CDR3: CASTSQSPGVRGTQYF; J: TRBJ2-3; size: once; V: TRBV27; D: .
DNA: TGCGCCAGCAGCCCGGGACTAGCGGCATCTTACAATGAGCAGTTCTTC; CDR3: CASSPGLAASYNEQFF; J: TRBJ2-1; size: .; V: TRBV5-1; D: TRBD2
DNA: TGTGCCAGCAGCTTACTCCTACTAGCGGGAGACTCCTACGAGCAGTACTTC; CDR3: CASSLLLLAGDSYEQYF; J: TRBJ2-7; size: .; V: TRBV11-2; D: TRBD2
DNA: TGTGCCAGCAGTTTAGGAGGGACTATCTACAATGAGCAGTTCTTC; CDR3: CASSLGGTIYNEQFF; J: TRBJ2-1; size: .; V: TRBV28; D: TRBD2
DNA: TGTGCCAGCAGTCACGCCGGGAGTAGCGACGAGCAGTACTTC; CDR3: CASSHAGSSDEQYF; J: TRBJ2-7; size: .; V: TRBV5-4; D: .
DNA: TGTGCCACCAGCGACTCAGTATTCTCCTACAATGAGCAGTTCTTC; CDR3: CATSDSVFSYNEQFF; J: TRBJ2-1; size: .; V: TRBV15; D: .
DNA: TGCGCCAGCAGCTCTCTAGCGGGAGGACCGCGTGAGCAGTTCTTC; CDR3: CASSSLAGGPREQFF; J: TRBJ2-1; size: .; V: TRBV5-1; D: TRBD2
DNA: TGTGCCAGCAGCGTAGTTAGCATGAACACTGAAGCTTTCTTT; CDR3: CASSVVSMNTEAFF; J: TRBJ1-1; size: .; V: TRBV9; D: .
DNA: TGTGCCAGCAGTCGAGAACAGGGGCTCTACGAGCAGTACTTC; CDR3: CASSREQGLYEQYF; J: TRBJ2-7; size: .; V: TRBV2; D: TRBD1
DNA: TGTGCCAGCAGCTTAGCCGTCCTAGCGGGAGGCTCCTACAATGAGCAGTTCTTC; CDR3: CASSLAVLAGGSYNEQFF; J: TRBJ2-1; size: .; V: TRBV7-9; D: TRBD2
DNA: TGTGCCAGCATCAGGGGCGGGAGCACCTACAATGAGCAGTTCTTC; CDR3: CASIRGGSTYNEQFF; J: TRBJ2-1; size: .; V: TRBV7-9; D: .
DNA: TGTGCCAGCAGCTTTAAACCCAAACCGGGACAGGGCTATGGCTACACCTTC; CDR3: CASSFKPKPGQGYGYTF; J: TRBJ1-2; size: .; V: TRBV7-9; D: TRBD1
DNA: TGTGCCAGCCACGGCGGGTATAGCGGGAGGGTGCCCGGGGAGCTGTTTTTT; CDR3: CASHGGYSGRVPGELFF; J: TRBJ2-2; size: .; V: TRBV28; D: TRBD2
DNA: TGTGCCAGCAGCCCCAGCGGGACTAGCACAGATACGCAGTATTTT; CDR3: CASSPSGTSTDTQYF; J: TRBJ2-3; size: .; V: TRBV7-9; D: TRBD2
DNA: TGTGCCACCCTTAATGGACAGTTCGCGAACACCGGGGAGCTGTTTTTT; CDR3: CATLNGQFANTGELFF; J: TRBJ2-2; size: .; V: TRBV6-6; D: .
DNA: TGTGCCAGCAGTGCGACTTACAGGGACCTCTCTGGAAACACCATATATTTT; CDR3: CASSATYRDLSGNTIYF; J: TRBJ1-3; size: .; V: TRBV6-1; D: .
DNA: TGTGCCAGCAGCTTAGATTCTGGGGGCGAACTGTTTTTT; CDR3: CASSLDSGGELFF; J: TRBJ1-4; size: .; V: TRBV7-9; D: .
DNA: TGTGCCAGTAGTGCAGGATTCCAGCCCCAGCATTTT; CDR3: CASSAGFQPQHF; J: TRBJ1-5; size: once; V: TRBV19; D: .
DNA: TGTGCTAGTGGTTTGAACCCAGGGCGATTCACTGAAGCTTTCTTT; CDR3: CASGLNPGRFTEAFF; J: TRBJ1-1; size: .; V: TRBV12-5; D: .
DNA: TGTGCCAGCAGCCCCCGCGGGAGCGGCAATGAGCAGTTCTTC; CDR3: CASSPRGSGNEQFF; J: TRBJ2-1; size: .; V: TRBV13; D: TRBD2
DNA: TGTGCCAGCAGCTTGGTGGCAGGGCGCTACGAGCAGTACTTC; CDR3: CASSLVAGRYEQYF; J: TRBJ2-7; size: .; V: TRBV5-5; D: .
DNA: TGTGCCAGCAGCGCGGGACCCGAACTCGGGGAGCTGTTTTTT; CDR3: CASSAGPELGELFF; J: TRBJ2-2; size: .; V: TRBV9; D: .
DNA: TGTGCCAGCGGGGAGACTACTCCGAACACCGGGGAGCTGTTTTTT; CDR3: CASGETTPNTGELFF; J: TRBJ2-2; size: once; V: TRBV2; D: .
DNA: TGTGCCAGCAGTGAAGGGACTAGCGGGACCACAGATACGCAGTATTTT; CDR3: CASSEGTSGTTDTQYF; J: TRBJ2-3; size: .; V: TRBV2; D: TRBD2
DNA: TGTGCCTGGACTAGCGGATTCTACGAGCAGTACTTC; CDR3: CAWTSGFYEQYF; J: TRBJ2-7; size: .; V: TRBV30; D: TRBD2
DNA: TGCAGCGTTAAATTGGTGGGACTAGCACAGAGCTCCTACAATGAGCAGTTCTTC; CDR3: CSVKLVGLAQSSYNEQFF; J: TRBJ2-1; size: .; V: TRBV29-1; D: TRBD2
DNA: TGTGCCAGCAGCTCGACCTCTAGCGGGAGGGCCTACGAGCAGTACTTC; CDR3: CASSSTSSGRAYEQYF; J: TRBJ2-7; size: .; V: TRBV6-6; D: TRBD2
DNA: TGCAGCGTTGAGTCCCTGGACCTCGGCTACACCTTC; CDR3: CSVESLDLGYTF; J: TRBJ1-2; size: .; V: TRBV29-1; D: .
DNA: TGTGCCATCAGTGAGTCGAAGGCGGCCAGGGGATACGAGCAGTACTTC; CDR3: CAISESKAARGYEQYF; J: TRBJ2-7; size: .; V: TRBV10-3; D: .
DNA: TGTGCCAGCAAAGGACAGAACAATCAGCCCCAGCATTTT; CDR3: CASKGQNNQPQHF; J: TRBJ1-5; size: .; V: TRBV2; D: .
DNA: TGTGCCAGCAGCTTAGACAATCAAGAGACCCAGTACTTC; CDR3: CASSLDNQETQYF; J: TRBJ2-5; size: once; V: TRBV7-9; D: .
DNA: TGTGCCAGCTCACCGACAGGGAATCGCAATCAGCCCCAGCATTTT; CDR3: CASSPTGNRNQPQHF; J: TRBJ1-5; size: once; V: TRBV18; D: TRBD1
DNA: TGCAGCGTTTCAAGGGGGACAGGGGGTTTTGAGACCCAGTACTTC; CDR3: CSVSRGTGGFETQYF; J: TRBJ2-5; size: .; V: TRBV29-1; D: TRBD1
DNA: TGTGCCAGCTCACCACTTGCGACGGACTCCTACGAGCAGTACTTC; CDR3: CASSPLATDSYEQYF; J: TRBJ2-7; size: once; V: TRBV18; D: .
DNA: TGTGCCAGCAGCTTAGTTCGCGAGTTGAGGCAGCCCCAGCATTTT; CDR3: CASSLVRELRQPQHF; J: TRBJ1-5; size: once; V: TRBV7-2; D: .
DNA: TGTGCCAGCAGCGTTACCATATCGGGACTAGCGGGATCTTACAATGAGCAGTTCTTC; CDR3: CASSVTISGLAGSYNEQFF; J: TRBJ2-1; size: .; V: TRBV9; D: TRBD2
DNA: TGCAGCGTTAGGGTAGATGCAGATACGCAGTATTTT; CDR3: CSVRVDADTQYF; J: TRBJ2-3; size: .; V: TRBV29-1; D: .
DNA: TGTGCCAGCAGCCCTAGGGAGCTGTTTTTT; CDR3: CASSPRELFF; J: TRBJ2-2; size: .; V: TRBV7-9; D: .
DNA: TGTGCCAGCAGCTTAGGCCCCGACGTATATAACGGGTACGAGCAGTACTTC; CDR3: CASSLGPDVYNGYEQYF; J: TRBJ2-7; size: .; V: TRBV7-2; D: .
DNA: TGTGCCACCACGAGCAGAAACTACAATGAGCAGTTCTTC; CDR3: CATTSRNYNEQFF; J: TRBJ2-1; size: .; V: TRBV15; D: .
DNA: TGCGCCAGCAGGCCCCAAGGGACTAGAAACAATGAGCAGTTCTTC; CDR3: CASRPQGTRNNEQFF; J: TRBJ2-1; size: .; V: TRBV5-1; D: TRBD2
DNA: TGTGCCAGCAGCCTTGGGACTAGCGGGAGGAGCTCCTACGAGCAGTACTTC; CDR3: CASSLGTSGRSSYEQYF; J: TRBJ2-7; size: .; V: TRBV7-2; D: TRBD2
DNA: TGTGCCAGCAATACGCGACAGGGGGGGTACGAGCAGTACTTC; CDR3: CASNTRQGGYEQYF; J: TRBJ2-7; size: .; V: TRBV2; D: TRBD1
DNA: TGTGCCAGTAGTATCGAGTTTTCGCGAGATACGCAGTATTTT; CDR3: CASSIEFSRDTQYF; J: TRBJ2-3; size: .; V: TRBV19; D: .
DNA: TGTGCCAGCAGTTCCCTGGGACTCTACGAGCAGTACTTC; CDR3: CASSSLGLYEQYF; J: TRBJ2-7; size: .; V: TRBV6-1; D: .
DNA: TGTGCCAGCAGTCCACATAACTATGGCTACACCTTC; CDR3: CASSPHNYGYTF; J: TRBJ1-2; size: .; V: TRBV28; D: .